Listed here is a single T cell receptor beta chain. The source of the sample is a study of blood T cell repertoires in COVID-19. Study at large: The analysed material was cDNA or gDNA that came from T cells, B-cell-depleted T cells, or PBMCs.

Germline CDR1 and CDR2: SGHRS and YFSETQ. This CDR3 has 13 residues. Trimming took 8 bases from V and 6 from J, leaving 18 bases between them. Methods used by the authors: Estimation of nucleated cell counts was performed using reference gene primer amplification. The protocol was immunoSEQ multiplex PCR, while the TCRdb copy is restricted to in-frame clones and leaves out a portion. V and J calls and clone size are as listed in that table; D and trimming were resolved from the DNA. Counted here are about 93,000 clones, about nine tenths occurring once; the ten biggest clones make up roughly 1.5%. The sequence was obtained from a human donor with active COVID-19. The donor label of this sample is uncertain. The J gene is TRBJ2-7, the V gene TRBV5-1; D perhaps matches TRBD1 (5 bases). Sequencing used peripheral blood. The CDR3 nucleotides read TGCGCCAGGGGTGCTAAGGGGTGGGGCGAGCAGTACTTC. Residues: CARGAKGWGEQYF.